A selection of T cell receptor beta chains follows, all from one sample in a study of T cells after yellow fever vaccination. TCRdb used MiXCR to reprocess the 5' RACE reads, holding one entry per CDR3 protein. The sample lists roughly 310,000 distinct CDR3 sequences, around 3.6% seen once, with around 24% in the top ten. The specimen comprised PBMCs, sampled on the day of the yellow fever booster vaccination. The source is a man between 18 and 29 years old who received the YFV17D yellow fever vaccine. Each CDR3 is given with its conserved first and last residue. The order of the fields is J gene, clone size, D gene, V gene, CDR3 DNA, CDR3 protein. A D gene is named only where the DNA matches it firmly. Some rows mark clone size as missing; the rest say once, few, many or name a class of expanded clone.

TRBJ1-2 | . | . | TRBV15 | TGTGCCACCAGCAGTGCTACAGGGAACTATGGCTACACCTTC | CATSSATGNYGYTF
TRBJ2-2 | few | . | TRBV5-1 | TGCGCCAGCAGCTTTGACAGAAGTTTCGGGGAGCTGTTTTTT | CASSFDRSFGELFF
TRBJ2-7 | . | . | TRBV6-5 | TGTGCCAGCAGTTACAGCGCCGGGGATTGGGAGCAGTACTTC | CASSYSAGDWEQYF
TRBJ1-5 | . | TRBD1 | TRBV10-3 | TGTGCCATCAGCGGGGGACAGGGAGGCAATCAGCCCCAGCATTTT | CAISGGQGGNQPQHF
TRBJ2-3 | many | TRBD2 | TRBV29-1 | TGCAGCGCTCTGTCGGGGGGTCTTGCGCAGTATTTT | CSALSGGLAQYF
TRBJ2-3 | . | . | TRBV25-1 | TGTGCCAGCAGTGAATCTGGCAGGGCGGCAGATACGCAGTATTTT | CASSESGRAADTQYF
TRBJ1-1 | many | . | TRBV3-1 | TGTGCCAGCAGCCGGCAGGCCGGCACTGAAGCTTTCTTT | CASSRQAGTEAFF
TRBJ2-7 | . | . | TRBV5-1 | TGCGCCAGCAGCTTGGACAGGCGACCCTACGAGCAGTACTTC | CASSLDRRPYEQYF
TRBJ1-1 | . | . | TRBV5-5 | TGTGCCAGCAGCGAAGGACGTGTGAACACTGAAGCTTTCTTT | CASSEGRVNTEAFF
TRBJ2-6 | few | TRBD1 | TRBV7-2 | TGTGCCAGCAGCTATGTAGGGACAGCCAACTCTGGGGCCAACGTCCTGACTTTC | CASSYVGTANSGANVLTF
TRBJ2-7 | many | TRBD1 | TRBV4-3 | TGCGCCAGCAGCCAACACCGGGGACAGGGTTACTACGAGCAGTACTTC | CASSQHRGQGYYEQYF
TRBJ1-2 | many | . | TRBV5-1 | TGCGCCAGCAGCCGTTCGGGTCCCCCTGCGAGCTATGGCTACACCTTC | CASSRSGPPASYGYTF
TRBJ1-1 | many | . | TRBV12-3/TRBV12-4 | TGTGCCAGCAGCTCCCGTGGTTACACTGAAGCTTTCTTT | CASSSRGYTEAFF
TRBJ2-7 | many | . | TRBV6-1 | TGTGCCAGCAGCTTTGACACAGCCTTAGGGTACGAGCAGTACTTC | CASSFDTALGYEQYF
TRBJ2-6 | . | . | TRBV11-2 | TGTGCCAGCAGCTCCTACATAGACTCTGGGGCCAACGTCCTGACTTTC | CASSSYIDSGANVLTF
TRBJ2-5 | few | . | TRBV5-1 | TGCGCCAGCAGCTTGTCAGGGGGGTGGCAAGAGACCCAGTACTTC | CASSLSGGWQETQYF
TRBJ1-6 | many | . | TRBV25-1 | TGTGCCAGCAGTGAGCAGGATAATTCACCCCTCCACTTT | CASSEQDNSPLHF
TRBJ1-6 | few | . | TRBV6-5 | TGTGCCAGCTCAGGAGGTAGCTCACCCCTCCACTTT | CASSGGSSPLHF
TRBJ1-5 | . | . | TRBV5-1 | TGCGCCAGCAGCCCGGGGGTAGGGATTCAGCCCCAGCATTTT | CASSPGVGIQPQHF
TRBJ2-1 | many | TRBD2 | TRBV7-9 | TGTGCCAGCAGCTCGGGACTAGTCCTCAATGAGCAGTTCTTC | CASSSGLVLNEQFF
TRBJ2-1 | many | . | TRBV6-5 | TGTGCCAGCAGTTACCCCGGACTCTACAATGAGCAGTTCTTC | CASSYPGLYNEQFF
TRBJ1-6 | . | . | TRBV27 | TGTGCCAGCAGTTCAAGGGCAACTTCACCCCTCCACTTT | CASSSRATSPLHF
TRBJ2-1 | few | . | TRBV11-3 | TGTGCCAGCAGCTCAATTGGGGTTTTCAATGAGCAGTTCTTC | CASSSIGVFNEQFF
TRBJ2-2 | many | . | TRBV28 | TGTGCCAGCACCCTCACCGGGGAGCTGTTTTTT | CASTLTGELFF
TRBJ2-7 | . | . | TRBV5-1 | TGCGCCAGCAGCTTGGGTTCGGCAGGGGGGTACGAGCAGTACTTC | CASSLGSAGGYEQYF
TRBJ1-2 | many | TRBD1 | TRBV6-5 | TGTGCCAGCAGTTACCCCGCGACAGGGGATGGGGGCTACACCTTC | CASSYPATGDGGYTF
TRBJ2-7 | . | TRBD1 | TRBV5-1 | TGCGCCAGCAGCTCCGGGACAGGGGGCGGTGAGCAGTACTTC | CASSSGTGGGEQYF
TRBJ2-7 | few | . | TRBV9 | TGTGCCAGCGGAGGGGTCGGGGACGAGCAGTACTTC | CASGGVGDEQYF
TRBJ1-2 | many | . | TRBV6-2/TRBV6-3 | TGTGCCAGCAACTTGGGAGGGGCCTATGGCTACACCTTC | CASNLGGAYGYTF
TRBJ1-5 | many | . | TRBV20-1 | TGCAGTGCTTTTCTCGGGCTTGTGAGTCCTCCCCAGCATTTT | CSAFLGLVSPPQHF
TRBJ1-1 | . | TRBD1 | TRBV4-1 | TGCGCCAGCAGCCTCAGGGGGGGACACCCCAACACTGAAGCTTTCTTT | CASSLRGGHPNTEAFF
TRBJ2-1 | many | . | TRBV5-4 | TGTGCCAGCAGCTTGGTGGGCCACGTTAACAATGAGCAGTTCTTC | CASSLVGHVNNEQFF
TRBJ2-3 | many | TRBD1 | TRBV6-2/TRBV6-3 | TGTGCCAGCAGATCGGAACAGGGGGCGGCAGATACGCAGTATTTT | CASRSEQGAADTQYF
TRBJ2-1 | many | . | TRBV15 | TGTGCCACCAGCAACCCAGGAGGGGGCGTCTACAATGAGCAGTTCTTC | CATSNPGGGVYNEQFF